This T cell receptor beta chain emerged from a study of OX40 agonist ivuxolimab in advanced cancers. Method: immunoSEQ multiplex PCR; TCRdb's copy keeps in-frame clones and lacks some. The data contain about 82,000 clones, 88% of them seen just once; the ten biggest clones take up about 0.76%. Germline V gene sequence: CDR1 SGHRS, CDR2 YFSETQ. Trimming cost V 5 bases and J 12 bases, with 27 bases left between them. The CDR3 is 15 residues long. This clone was detected a few times. This sequence was found in an adult with an advanced solid tumor such as melanoma, head and neck, liver or kidney cancer. Sequences were derived from CD4+ or CD8+ T cells sorted from blood, sampled in a trial of the OX40 agonist ivuxolimab. The chain recombines TRBV5-1 with TRBJ2-7; weak D call: TRBD1 (8 bases). The CDR3 spells CASSWEGQASTDPYF. The CDR3 coding sequence is TGCGCCAGCAGTTGGGAGGGACAGGCATCTACCGATCCGTACTTC.